This TCR beta chain was obtained from a study of T-cell reconstitution after alpha-beta-depleted transplantation in children. This CDR3 is built from 16 residues. Trimming stripped 4 bases from V and 2 bases from J, with 16 bases between. Looked up from germline, CDR1 is ENHRY and CDR2 is SYGVKD. Using unique molecular identifiers, the investigators prepared the TCRbeta library. MiXCR, run by TCRdb on the PCR reads, gives a single entry per CDR3 protein. The sample shows around 130,000 distinct CDR3 sequences, 9.7% of them seen only once. Study conclusions and caveats: It was newly produced T cells that mostly accounted for T-cell counts and diversity one year after transplant. Several hundred rapidly expanded clones from non-depleted graft cells reportedly supplied alpha-beta T cells about two months post-transplant.

Remarks on this clonotype: Its antigen is not known.

The source is a girl less than two years old who had a stem cell transplant for combined immunodeficiency, so the T cells may come from the graft donor. This chain connects TRBV10-3 to TRBJ2-3; no definite D call. Here the sequenced sample was PBMCs, mostly from graft donor cells, taken 180 days after TCRalphabeta/CD19-depleted stem cell transplant. CDR3 nucleotide sequence: TGTGCCATCAGTGCTAGTTTGGTTAGTTCCACAGATACGCAGTATTTT. Translating it yields CAISASLVSSTDTQYF.